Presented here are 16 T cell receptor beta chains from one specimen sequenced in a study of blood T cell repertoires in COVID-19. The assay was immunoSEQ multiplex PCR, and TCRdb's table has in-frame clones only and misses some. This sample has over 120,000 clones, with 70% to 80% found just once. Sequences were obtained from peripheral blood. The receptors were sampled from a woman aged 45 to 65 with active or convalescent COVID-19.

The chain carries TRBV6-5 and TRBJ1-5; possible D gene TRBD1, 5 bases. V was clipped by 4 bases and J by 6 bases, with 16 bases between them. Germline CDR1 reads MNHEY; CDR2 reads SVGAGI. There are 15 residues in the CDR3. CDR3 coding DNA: TGTGCCAGCAGTTCTATATCAGGGCTGGGTCAGCCCCAGCATTTT. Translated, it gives CASSSISGLGQPQHF.

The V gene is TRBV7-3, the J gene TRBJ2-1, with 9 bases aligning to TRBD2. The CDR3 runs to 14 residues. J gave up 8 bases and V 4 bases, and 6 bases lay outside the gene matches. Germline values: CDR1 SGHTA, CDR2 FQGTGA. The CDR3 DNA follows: TGTGCCAGCAGCTCCATAGCGGGAGTAGATGAGCAGTTCTTC. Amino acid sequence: CASSSIAGVDEQFF.

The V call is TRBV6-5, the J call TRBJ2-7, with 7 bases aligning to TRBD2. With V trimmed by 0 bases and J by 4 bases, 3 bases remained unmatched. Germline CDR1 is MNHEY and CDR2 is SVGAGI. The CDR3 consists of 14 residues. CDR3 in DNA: TGTGCCAGCAGTTACTCGGTGCGGGGGTACGAGCAGTACTTC. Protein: CASSYSVRGYEQYF.

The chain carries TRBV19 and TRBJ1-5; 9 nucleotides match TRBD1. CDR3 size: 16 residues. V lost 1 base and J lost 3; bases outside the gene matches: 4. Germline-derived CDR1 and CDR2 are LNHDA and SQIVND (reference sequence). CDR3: CASSIVGQGSNQPQHF. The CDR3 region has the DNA TGTGCCAGTAGTATAGTAGGACAGGGGTCCAATCAGCCCCAGCATTTT.

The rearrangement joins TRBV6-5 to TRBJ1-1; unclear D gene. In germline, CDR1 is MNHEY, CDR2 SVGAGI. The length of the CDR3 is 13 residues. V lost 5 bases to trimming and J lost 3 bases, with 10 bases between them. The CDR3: CASSTYVDTEAFF. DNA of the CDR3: TGTGCCAGCAGTACCTACGTGGACACTGAAGCTTTCTTT.

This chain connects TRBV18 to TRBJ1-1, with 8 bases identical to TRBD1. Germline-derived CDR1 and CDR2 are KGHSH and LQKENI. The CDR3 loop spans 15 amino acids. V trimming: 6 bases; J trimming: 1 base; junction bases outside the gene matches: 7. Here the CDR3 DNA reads TGTGCCAGCTCCCTAAACAGGGGGGGGAACACTGAAGCTTTCTTT. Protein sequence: CASSLNRGGNTEAFF. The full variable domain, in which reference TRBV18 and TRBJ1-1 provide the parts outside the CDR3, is NAGVMQNPRHLVRRRGQEARLRCSPMKGHSHVYWYRQLPEEGLKFMVYLQKENIIDESGMPKERFSAEFPKEGPSILRIQQVVRGDSAAYFCASSLNRGGNTEAFFGQGTRLTVV.

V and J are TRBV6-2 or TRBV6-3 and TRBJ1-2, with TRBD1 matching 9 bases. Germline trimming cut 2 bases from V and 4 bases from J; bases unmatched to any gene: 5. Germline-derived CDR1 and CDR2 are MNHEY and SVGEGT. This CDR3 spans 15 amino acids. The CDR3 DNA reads TGTGCCAGCAGTTACGATGGACAGGGGATCTATGGCTACACCTTC. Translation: CASSYDGQGIYGYTF.

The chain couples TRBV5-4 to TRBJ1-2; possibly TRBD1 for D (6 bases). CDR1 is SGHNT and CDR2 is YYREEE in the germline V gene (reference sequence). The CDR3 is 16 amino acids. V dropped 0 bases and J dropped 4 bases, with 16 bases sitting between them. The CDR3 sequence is CASSLGWTDSSYGYTF. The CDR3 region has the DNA TGTGCCAGCAGCTTGGGTTGGACAGACTCTAGCTATGGCTACACCTTC.

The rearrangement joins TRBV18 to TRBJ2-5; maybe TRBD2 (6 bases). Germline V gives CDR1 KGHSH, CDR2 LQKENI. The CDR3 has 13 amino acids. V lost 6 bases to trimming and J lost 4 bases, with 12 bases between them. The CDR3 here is CASSNQEGETQYF. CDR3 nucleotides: TGTGCCAGCTCGAACCAGGAGGGAGAGACCCAGTACTTC.

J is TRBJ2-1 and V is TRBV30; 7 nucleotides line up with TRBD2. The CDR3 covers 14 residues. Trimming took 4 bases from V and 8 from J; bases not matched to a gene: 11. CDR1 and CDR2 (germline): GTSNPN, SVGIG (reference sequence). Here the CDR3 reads CAWMGGGRAYEQFF. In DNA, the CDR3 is TGTGCCTGGATGGGTGGCGGGAGAGCCTATGAGCAGTTCTTC.

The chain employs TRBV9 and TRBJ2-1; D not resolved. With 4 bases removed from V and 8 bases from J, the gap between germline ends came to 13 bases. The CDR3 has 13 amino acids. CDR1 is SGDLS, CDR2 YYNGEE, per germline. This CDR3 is CASSPHSTDEQFF. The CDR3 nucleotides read TGTGCCAGCAGCCCCCATTCTACGGATGAGCAGTTCTTC.

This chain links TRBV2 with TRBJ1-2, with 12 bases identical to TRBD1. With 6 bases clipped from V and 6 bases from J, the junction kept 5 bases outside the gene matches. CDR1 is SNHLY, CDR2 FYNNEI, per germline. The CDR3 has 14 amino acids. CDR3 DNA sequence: TGTGCCAGCAGAAGGGACAGGGGGCAGGATGGCTACACCTTC. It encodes CASRRDRGQDGYTF. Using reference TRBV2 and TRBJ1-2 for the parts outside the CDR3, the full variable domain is EPEVTQTPSHQVTQMGQEVILRCVPISNHLYFYWYRQILGQKVEFLVSFYNNEISEKSEIFDDQFSVERPDGSNFTLKIRSTKLEDSAMYFCASRRDRGQDGYTFGSGTRLTVV.

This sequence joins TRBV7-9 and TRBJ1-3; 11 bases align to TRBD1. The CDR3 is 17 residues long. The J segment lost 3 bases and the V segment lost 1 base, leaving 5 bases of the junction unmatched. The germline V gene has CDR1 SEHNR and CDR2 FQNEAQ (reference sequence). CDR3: CASSLGMGQGVGNTIYF. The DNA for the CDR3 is TGTGCCAGCAGCTTAGGTATGGGACAGGGGGTTGGAAACACCATATATTTT.

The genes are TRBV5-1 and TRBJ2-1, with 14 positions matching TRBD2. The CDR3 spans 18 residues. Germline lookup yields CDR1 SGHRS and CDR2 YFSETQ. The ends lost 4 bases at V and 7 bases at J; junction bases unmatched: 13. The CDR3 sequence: CASSLTPGLAGDGNEQFF. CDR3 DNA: TGCGCCAGCAGCCTTACCCCGGGACTAGCGGGGGATGGAAATGAGCAGTTCTTC.

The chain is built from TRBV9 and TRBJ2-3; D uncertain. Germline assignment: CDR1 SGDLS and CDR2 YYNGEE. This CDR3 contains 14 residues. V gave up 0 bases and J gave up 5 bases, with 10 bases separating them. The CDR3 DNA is TGTGCCAGCAGCGTAGAAGGAACAGTAGATACGCAGTATTTT. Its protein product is CASSVEGTVDTQYF.

The CDR3 coding sequence is TGCGCCAGCAGCTTGGGAGGAGGACTCCGGGGGGAGACCCAGTACTTC. It encodes CASSLGGGLRGETQYF. The genes are TRBV5-1 and TRBJ2-5, with D perhaps matching TRBD2 (6 bases). CDR1 and CDR2 (germline): SGHRS, YFSETQ. V lost 0 bases and J lost 5, with 17 bases in between. The length of the CDR3 is 16 residues.